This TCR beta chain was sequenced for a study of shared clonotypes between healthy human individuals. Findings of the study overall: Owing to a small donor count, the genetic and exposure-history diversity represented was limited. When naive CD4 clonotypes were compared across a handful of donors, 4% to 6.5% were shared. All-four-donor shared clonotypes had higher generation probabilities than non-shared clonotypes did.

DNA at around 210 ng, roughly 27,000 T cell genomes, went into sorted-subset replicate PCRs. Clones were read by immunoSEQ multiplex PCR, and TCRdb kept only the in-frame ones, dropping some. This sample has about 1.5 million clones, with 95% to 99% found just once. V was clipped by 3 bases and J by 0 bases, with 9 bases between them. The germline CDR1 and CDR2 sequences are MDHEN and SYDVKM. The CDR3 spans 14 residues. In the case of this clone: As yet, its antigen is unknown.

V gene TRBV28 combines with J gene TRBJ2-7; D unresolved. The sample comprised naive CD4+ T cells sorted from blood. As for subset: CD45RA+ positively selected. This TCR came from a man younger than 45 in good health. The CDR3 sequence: CASSFRMSSYEQYF. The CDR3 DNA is TGTGCCAGCAGTTTCAGGATGAGCTCCTACGAGCAGTACTTC.